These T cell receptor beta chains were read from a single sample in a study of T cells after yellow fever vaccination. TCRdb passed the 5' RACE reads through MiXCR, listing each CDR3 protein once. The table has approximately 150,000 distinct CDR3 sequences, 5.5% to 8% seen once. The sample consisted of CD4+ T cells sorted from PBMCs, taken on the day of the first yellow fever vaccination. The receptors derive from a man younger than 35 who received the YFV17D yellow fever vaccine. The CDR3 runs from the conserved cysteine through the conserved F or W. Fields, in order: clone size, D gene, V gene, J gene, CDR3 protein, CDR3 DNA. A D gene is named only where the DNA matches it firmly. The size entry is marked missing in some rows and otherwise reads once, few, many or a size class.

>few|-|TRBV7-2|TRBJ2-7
CASSFSAYEQYF
TGTGCCAGCAGCTTTAGCGCCTACGAGCAGTACTTC
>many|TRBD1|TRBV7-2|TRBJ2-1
CASSPRQGGDEQFF
TGTGCCAGCAGCCCGAGACAGGGGGGCGATGAGCAGTTCTTC
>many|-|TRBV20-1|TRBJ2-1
CSALVAGSYNEQFF
TGCAGTGCTCTAGTCGCGGGGTCCTACAATGAGCAGTTCTTC
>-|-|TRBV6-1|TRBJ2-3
CATSRRDSLRTQYF
TGTGCCACTTCACGAAGGGACTCCTTGAGGACGCAGTATTTT
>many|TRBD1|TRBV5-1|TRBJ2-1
CASSSGQPSYNEQFF
TGCGCCAGCAGCTCGGGACAGCCATCCTACAATGAGCAGTTCTTC
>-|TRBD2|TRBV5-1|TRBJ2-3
CASSQRGTTYTQYF
TGCGCCAGCAGCCAGCGGGGGACCACATATACGCAGTATTTT
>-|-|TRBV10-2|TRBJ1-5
CASTVTAYQPQHF
TGCGCCAGCACCGTAACTGCATATCAGCCCCAGCATTTT
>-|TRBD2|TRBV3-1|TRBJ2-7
CACSKDSSGGYEQYF
TGTGCCTGCAGCAAAGATTCTAGCGGGGGGTACGAGCAGTACTTC
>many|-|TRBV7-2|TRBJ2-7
CASSLGVRYEQYF
TGTGCCAGCAGCTTAGGGGTGCGGTACGAGCAGTACTTC
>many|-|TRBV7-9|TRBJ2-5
CASSRDVEETQYF
TGTGCCAGCAGCCGGGACGTAGAAGAGACCCAGTACTTC
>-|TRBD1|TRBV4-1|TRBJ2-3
CASSQGRDRTTDTQYF
TGCGCCAGCAGCCAAGGCCGGGACAGGACCACAGATACGCAGTATTTT
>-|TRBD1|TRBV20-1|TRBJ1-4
CSAIRGDRGFLANEKLFF
TGCAGTGCTATAAGGGGGGACAGGGGGTTTCTAGCTAATGAAAAACTGTTTTTT
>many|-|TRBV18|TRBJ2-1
CASSPRLGNEQFF
TGTGCCAGCTCACCAAGGTTGGGGAATGAGCAGTTCTTC
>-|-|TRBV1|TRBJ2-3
CTSSPSPKAQRGIDTQYF
TGCACCAGCAGCCCCTCTCCCAAGGCCCAGCGGGGGATAGATACGCAGTATTTT
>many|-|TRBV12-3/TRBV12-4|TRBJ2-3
CASSTAARLQYF
TGTGCCAGCAGTACGGCAGCCCGGTTGCAGTATTTT
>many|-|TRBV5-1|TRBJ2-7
CASNRLGEGHEQYF
TGCGCCAGCAATCGGCTAGGGGAAGGCCACGAGCAGTACTTC
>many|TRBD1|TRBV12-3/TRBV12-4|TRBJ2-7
CATQRQGSVYEQYF
TGTGCCACCCAGAGACAGGGCTCGGTGTACGAGCAGTACTTC
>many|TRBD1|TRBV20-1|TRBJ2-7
CSATGTGTYEQYF
TGCAGTGCTACTGGGACAGGGACCTACGAGCAGTACTTC
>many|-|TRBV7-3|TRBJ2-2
CASSLGITGELFF
TGTGCCAGCAGCTTAGGTATCACCGGGGAGCTGTTTTTT
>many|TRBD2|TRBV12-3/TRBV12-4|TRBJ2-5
CASSPGTTQTQYF
TGTGCCAGCAGTCCCGGGACTACTCAGACCCAGTACTTC
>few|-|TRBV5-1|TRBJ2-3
CASSLGGTSPTDTQYF
TGCGCCAGCAGCTTGGGTGGGACTTCGCCCACAGATACGCAGTATTTT
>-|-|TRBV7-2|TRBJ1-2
CASSLVFGGPNYGYTF
TGTGCCAGCAGCTTAGTTTTCGGGGGACCTAACTATGGCTACACCTTC
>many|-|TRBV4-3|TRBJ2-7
CASSQEGGEVQYF
TGCGCCAGCAGCCAAGAAGGCGGCGAGGTGCAGTACTTC
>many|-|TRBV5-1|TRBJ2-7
CASSFSGNYEQYF
TGCGCCAGCAGCTTCTCAGGAAACTACGAGCAGTACTTC
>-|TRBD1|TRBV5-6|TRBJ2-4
CASSTQDRALLAKNIQYF
TGTGCCAGCAGCACCCAGGACAGGGCGCTACTAGCCAAAAACATTCAGTACTTC
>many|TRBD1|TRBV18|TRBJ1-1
CASSPYTDGTVSEAFF
TGTGCCAGCTCACCTTACACCGACGGGACAGTTAGTGAAGCTTTCTTT
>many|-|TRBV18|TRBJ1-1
CASSPGRTIQNTEAFF
TGTGCCAGCTCACCGGGCCGGACCATTCAGAACACTGAAGCTTTCTTT
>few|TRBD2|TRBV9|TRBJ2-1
CASSALAGGYNEQFF
TGTGCCAGCAGCGCCCTAGCGGGGGGATACAATGAGCAGTTCTTC
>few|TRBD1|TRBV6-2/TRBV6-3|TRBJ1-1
CASRTGQGRTEAFF
TGTGCCAGCAGGACCGGACAGGGACGGACTGAAGCTTTCTTT
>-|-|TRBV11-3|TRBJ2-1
CASSQRGITNEQFF
TGTGCCAGCAGTCAACGGGGTATCACCAATGAGCAGTTCTTC
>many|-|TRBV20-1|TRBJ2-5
CSAREVEGVETQYF
TGCAGTGCTAGGGAGGTGGAGGGGGTCGAGACCCAGTACTTC
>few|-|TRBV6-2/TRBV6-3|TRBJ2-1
CASSYLRIRSSYNEQFF
TGTGCCAGCAGTTACTTAAGGATACGCAGCTCCTACAATGAGCAGTTCTTC
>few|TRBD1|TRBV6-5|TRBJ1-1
CASSYRGRGSTEAFF
TGTGCCAGCAGCTACAGGGGGCGGGGGAGCACTGAAGCTTTCTTT
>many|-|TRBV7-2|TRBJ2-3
CASSLSRSTQYF
TGTGCCAGCAGCCTCTCCCGGAGTACGCAGTATTTT
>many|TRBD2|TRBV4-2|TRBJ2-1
CASSPSSGALVEQFF
TGTGCCAGCAGCCCCTCTAGCGGGGCTCTCGTTGAGCAGTTCTTC
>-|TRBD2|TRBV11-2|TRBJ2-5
CASSLGSGVGVGTQYF
TGTGCCAGCAGCTTGGGTAGCGGGGTCGGCGTGGGGACCCAGTACTTC
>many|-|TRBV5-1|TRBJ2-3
CASSLGEDTQYF
TGCGCCAGCAGCTTGGGGGAAGATACGCAGTATTTT
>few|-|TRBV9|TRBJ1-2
CASSPPHRTGEGYTF
TGTGCCAGCAGCCCCCCGCATCGGACGGGGGAAGGCTACACCTTC
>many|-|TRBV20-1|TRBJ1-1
CSASRRGVEAFF
TGCAGTGCTAGCAGGCGTGGGGTTGAAGCTTTCTTT
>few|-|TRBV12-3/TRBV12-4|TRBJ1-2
CASGPREGYGYTF
TGTGCCAGCGGCCCTAGAGAGGGGTATGGCTACACCTTC